This passage covers 14 T cell receptor beta chains from one sample sequenced in a study of T cells after yellow fever vaccination. Via MiXCR, TCRdb re-called the 5' RACE reads, giving one row per CDR3 protein. Here the sample spans a few hundred thousand distinct CDR3 sequences, over 10% being singletons. The source was CD4+ T cells sorted from PBMCs, collected 45 days after the yellow fever booster vaccination. These receptors all come from a young man who received the YFV17D yellow fever vaccine.

With regard to this clonotype: A read error may account for a junction end that differs from germline. The V call is TRBV5-1, the J call TRBJ1-1; possible D gene TRBD1, 6 bases. The CDR3 runs to 15 residues. Germline V gives CDR1 SGHRS, CDR2 YFSETQ. The CDR3 DNA reads TGCGCCAGCAGCTTGGCCTGGACAGAGAACACTGAATCTTTCTTT. This codes for CASSLAWTENTESFF.

This clonotype turned up a few times. The rearrangement uses TRBV27 and TRBJ1-2; D might be TRBD1 (6 bases). From germline, CDR1 is MNHEY and CDR2 SMNVEV (reference sequence). Between the trimmed V and J ends, which lost 5 bases and 8 bases, there was a span of 12 bases. CDR3 size: 12 residues. CDR3 nucleotide sequence: TGTGCCAGCAGTACAGGGAGTAGGGGCTACACCTTC. It is translated as CASSTGSRGYTF.

Only a few counts were recorded for this clonotype. A read error may account for a junction end that differs from germline. This sequence joins TRBV20-1 and TRBJ2-5, with D perhaps TRBD2 (6 bases). Germline V lookup: CDR1 DFQATT, CDR2 SNEGSKA (reference sequence). CDR3 length equals 13 residues. The CDR3 loop reads CSTSNQGGETQYF. In DNA, the CDR3 is TGCAGTACTAGCAATCAGGGTGGGGAGACCCAGTACTTC.

This clonotype was seen a handful of times. V is TRBV5-1 and J is TRBJ1-4; 11 nucleotides line up with TRBD1. CDR3 length: 16 residues. Germline CDR1 and CDR2: SGHRS and YFSETQ. V trimming: 4 bases; J trimming: 4 bases; junction bases outside the gene matches: 6. The CDR3 region is CASSPGQGAGNEKLFF. The CDR3 coding sequence is TGCGCCAGCAGCCCCGGACAGGGGGCTGGTAATGAAAAACTGTTTTTT. The complete variable domain, with remaining parts taken from reference TRBV5-1 and TRBJ1-4, reads KAGVTQTPRYLIKTRGQQVTLSCSPISGHRSVSWYQQTPGQGLQFLFEYFSETQRNKGNFPGRFSGRQFSNSRSEMNVSTLELGDSALYLCASSPGQGAGNEKLFFGSGTQLSVL.

The chain carries TRBV5-1 and TRBJ2-5; 10 positions agree with TRBD2. J was trimmed by 2 bases and V by 0 bases; bases with no gene match: 10. Germline assignment: CDR1 SGHRS and CDR2 YFSETQ. CDR3 size: 18 residues. The CDR3 sequence: CASSLVPILAGPQETQYF. CDR3 sequence (DNA): TGCGCCAGCAGCTTGGTGCCGATACTAGCGGGACCACAAGAGACCCAGTACTTC.

The CDR3 bases are TGTGCCAGTAGTGGGACAGGGGCGGCTGAAAAACTGTTTTTT. Encoded protein: CASSGTGAAEKLFF. The V gene is TRBV19, the J gene TRBJ1-4; TRBD1 matches at 10 bases. After removal of 5 bases from V and 7 bases from J, the junction contained 4 bases not matched to a gene. Germline V gene sequence: CDR1 LNHDA, CDR2 SQIVND (reference sequence). The CDR3 contains 14 residues.

This chain joins TRBV28 and TRBJ2-7; 7 bases are shared with TRBD2. Losses at the gene ends were 7 bases for V and 2 bases for J; bases not matched to a gene: 8. Looked up from germline, CDR1 is MDHEN and CDR2 is SYDVKM. The CDR3 extends over 14 amino acids. The CDR3 protein is CASTRDYQTYEQYF. In nucleotides, the CDR3 is TGTGCCAGCACCCGGGACTACCAAACCTACGAGCAGTACTTC.

This clonotype was detected ten times or more. The genes are TRBV12-3 or TRBV12-4 and TRBJ1-1; a weak D match, TRBD1 (5 bases). V lost 2 bases to trimming and J lost 0 bases, with 10 bases between them. This CDR3 comprises 15 residues. Written as DNA, the CDR3 is TGTGCCAGCAGTTTACGGGGGAACCTGAACACTGAAGCTTTCTTT. This encodes CASSLRGNLNTEAFF.

This clonotype turned up a few times. The chain employs TRBV10-3 and TRBJ2-7; a weak D match, TRBD1 (6 bases). From germline, CDR1 is ENHRY and CDR2 SYGVKD. Trimming left V 3 bases short and J 7 bases short, with 16 bases between. The CDR3 contains 14 residues. In nucleotides, the CDR3 is TGTGCCATCAGTGACCCAGGGGTACGAGGGGAGCAGTACTTC. Translation gives CAISDPGVRGEQYF.

The chain carries TRBV29-1 and TRBJ2-7, with 7 bases that match TRBD1. With 4 bases clipped from V and 2 bases from J, the junction kept 2 bases outside the gene matches. This CDR3 spans 12 amino acids. The V gene's germline CDR1 is SQVTM and CDR2 ANQGSEA. The CDR3 protein is CSVGDRTYEQYF. The CDR3 DNA follows: TGCAGCGTTGGGGACAGAACCTACGAGCAGTACTTC.

This clonotype was observed a handful of times. V is TRBV7-2 and J is TRBJ2-2, with a possible D match to TRBD2 (6 bases). CDR3 size: 17 residues. V was cut by 4 bases and J by 7 bases, with 22 bases left in between. The germline V gene encodes CDR1 SGHTA and CDR2 FQGNSA. The CDR3 loop is CASSSPKSGESYGELFF. The CDR3 DNA is TGTGCCAGCAGCTCACCTAAGTCGGGGGAGTCTTACGGGGAGCTGTTTTTT.

This chain's CDR3 is CASSQENSDRAYEQYF. Written as DNA, the CDR3 is TGCGCCAGCAGCCAAGAGAATTCGGACAGAGCGTACGAGCAGTACTTC. The chain combines TRBV4-3 with TRBJ2-7; D might be TRBD1 (6 bases). V lost 0 bases and J lost 4, with 16 bases in between. Germline V lookup: CDR1 LGHNA, CDR2 YSLEER. The CDR3 consists of 16 residues.

This clonotype was observed a few times. CDR3 in DNA: TGTGCCACCTCGGGACACACACAAGAGACCCAGTACTTC. Translation gives CATSGHTQETQYF. The genes are TRBV10-3 and TRBJ2-5, with D tentatively TRBD1 (6 bases). V shed 10 bases and J shed 2 bases, with 14 bases lying between them. The CDR3 contains 13 residues. Germline CDR1 ENHRY, CDR2 SYGVKD.

The V and J genes are TRBV7-2 and TRBJ2-7, with TRBD2 as a possible D gene (5 bases). The CDR3 covers 16 residues. Looked up from germline, CDR1 is SGHTA and CDR2 is FQGNSA. The germline V and J ends were trimmed by 5 bases and 0 bases, with 17 bases remaining between them. The CDR3 here is CASSPLGGSSSYEQYF. The CDR3 nucleotides are TGTGCCAGCAGCCCCTTGGGCGGGTCAAGCTCCTACGAGCAGTACTTC. Looking up the rest from reference TRBV7-2 and TRBJ2-7 gives the full variable domain: GAGVSQSPSNKVTEKGKDVELRCDPISGHTALYWYRQSLGQGLEFLIYFQGNSAPDKSGLPSDRFSAERTGGSVSTLTIQRTQQEDSAVYLCASSPLGGSSSYEQYFGPGTRLTVT.